This TCR beta chain was obtained from a study of blood T cell repertoires in COVID-19. Study in general: The United States, Italy and Spain provided the acute and convalescent COVID-19 samples. T cells, B-cell-depleted T cells, or PBMCs supplied cDNA or gDNA.

TCRdb's copy holds only in-frame clones and misses some; the assay was immunoSEQ multiplex PCR. The table includes 87,000 or so clones, 80% to 90% detected once. The sequence was obtained from a man older than 75 with acute or convalescent COVID-19. Input material: peripheral blood.

For the CDR3, the DNA is TGTGCCAGCAGGGATCTTAGGGGAGGGGGTCCGACCGGGGAGCTGTTTTTT. Its protein is CASRDLRGGGPTGELFF. This sequence joins TRBV7-2 and TRBJ2-2; tentatively, D is TRBD2 (7 bases). Trimming took 6 bases from V and 5 from J, leaving 22 bases between them. Germline V gene lookup returns CDR1 SGHTA and CDR2 FQGNSA. The CDR3 is 17 residues long.